This T cell receptor (beta chain) was captured in a study of T cells in Graves' hyperthyroidism and ophthalmopathy. Many counts were recorded for this clonotype. PBMCs came from roughly 10 ml fresh peripheral blood. The germline CDR1 and CDR2 sequences are SEHNR and FQNEAQ (reference sequence). V lost 5 bases to trimming and J lost 1 base; unmatched junction nucleotides: 9. This CDR3 comprises 17 residues. TCR beta CDR3 region amplification was performed from RNA transcripts. Researchers ran a first-round RT-PCR on the TCR CDR3 using the HTBI primer set. TCRdb itself ran the multiplex PCR reads through MiXCR, one entry per CDR3 protein. The sample contains under 800,000 distinct CDR3 sequences, 12% to 15% of which appear only once.

Sequenced: blood. This receptor was taken from a woman under 30 with Graves' hyperthyroidism. This chain uses TRBV7-9 with TRBJ2-3; 10 nucleotides align to TRBD2. CDR3 nucleotide sequence: TGTGCCAGCAGCGTACTTCTAGCGGGAGATGGCACAGATACGCAGTATTTT. Its translation is CASSVLLAGDGTDTQYF.